This passage covers 9 T cell receptor beta chains from one sample sequenced in a study of CD8+ T cells in alopecia areata. cDNA reverse transcribed from extracted RNA served as the sequencing template. The data were produced by immunoSEQ multiplex PCR, yet TCRdb's version contains in-frame clones alone and is incomplete. Of approximately 140,000 clones in the sample, 65% to 90% were seen once. Treatment denoted: oral pan-JAK inhibitor, 5-10 mg twice daily. The source material was CD8+ T cells sorted from blood, sampled at week 4, from a patient treated with tofacitinib. The origin of the receptors is a human donor with alopecia areata.

As regards this clone: A read error may produce the germline difference seen at one junction end. The chain joins TRBV7-8 to TRBJ2-5, with 12 bases aligning to TRBD2. Germline values: CDR1 SGHVS, CDR2 FQNEAQ. The CDR3 consists of 18 residues. CDR3 protein: CASSTLAGGNPYQETQYF. Written as DNA, the CDR3 is TGTGCCAGCAGCACACTAGCGGGGGGAAACCCTTACCAGGAGACCCAGTACTTC.

J is TRBJ1-4 and V is TRBV28; tentative D call: TRBD1 (6 bases). The CDR3 loop spans 16 amino acids. Trimming stripped 2 bases from V and 5 bases from J, with 15 bases between. Germline V lookup: CDR1 MDHEN, CDR2 SYDVKM. For the CDR3, the DNA is TGTGCCAGCAGTTTACTGATTCGGACAGACAATGAAAAACTGTTTTTT. It specifies CASSLLIRTDNEKLFF. The full variable domain, rest sourced from reference TRBV28 and TRBJ1-4, is DVKVTQSSRYLVKRTGEKVFLECVQDMDHENMFWYRQDPGLGLRLIYFSYDVKMKEKGDIPEGYSVSREKKERFSLILESASTNQTSMYLCASSLLIRTDNEKLFFGSGTQLSVL.

The V call is TRBV4-2, the J call TRBJ2-1; 16 positions match TRBD2. The CDR3 is 16 amino acids. The trim removed 0 bases at V and 10 bases at J, leaving 3 bases unmatched. Germline CDR1 reads LGHNA; CDR2 reads YNFKEQ. CDR3: CASSQEGLAGGHEQFF. CDR3 nucleotide sequence: TGTGCCAGCAGCCAAGAGGGACTAGCGGGGGGGCACGAGCAGTTCTTC.

This rearrangement joins TRBV11-2 to TRBJ2-2, with 9 bases that match TRBD1. Germline CDR1 reads SGHAT; CDR2 reads FQNNGV. Trimming cost V 5 bases and J 5 bases; bases outside gene matches: 3. The CDR3 is 14 amino acids. The CDR3 spells CASSMGQGTGELFF. In DNA form, the CDR3 reads TGTGCCAGCAGCATGGGACAGGGTACCGGGGAGCTGTTTTTT.

The genes are TRBV4-1 and TRBJ1-1; unclear D gene. Trimming cost V 4 bases and J 2 bases, with 11 bases left between them. Germline V gene data show CDR1 as MGHRA and CDR2 as YSYEKL. The CDR3 sequence is 14 residues long. The CDR3 DNA follows: TGCGCCAGCAGCCGAACTACCGGCAACACTGAAGCTTTCTTT. It yields the protein CASSRTTGNTEAFF.

The rearrangement links TRBV27 to TRBJ2-1; D possibly corresponds to TRBD2 (6 bases). In germline, CDR1 is MNHEY, CDR2 SMNVEV (reference sequence). The CDR3 is made up of 12 amino acids. V was trimmed by 3 bases and J by 8 bases, leaving 8 bases between them. CDR3 bases: TGTGCCAGCAGTTTGCGGGGAGATGAGCAGTTCTTC. It is translated as CASSLRGDEQFF.

The sample holds one count of this clone. V gene TRBV19 combines with J gene TRBJ2-7; 7 nucleotides line up with TRBD1. The CDR3 extends over 13 amino acids. V was clipped by 6 bases and J by 5 bases; unmatched bases: 7. Germline CDR1 LNHDA, CDR2 SQIVND (reference sequence). The CDR3 reads CASRFGQADEQYF. The CDR3 DNA reads as TGTGCCAGTAGGTTCGGACAGGCCGACGAGCAGTACTTC.

This chain links TRBV4-2 with TRBJ2-7, with 8 bases matching TRBD2. Germline V gene sequence: CDR1 LGHNA, CDR2 YNFKEQ. The CDR3 runs 15 residues. J gave up 4 bases and V 0 bases, and 5 bases lay outside the gene matches. Here the CDR3 reads CASSQDHTSGYEQYF. The CDR3 DNA reads TGTGCCAGCAGCCAAGATCATACTAGCGGATACGAGCAGTACTTC.

The V and J genes are TRBV6-5 and TRBJ2-2; D perhaps matches TRBD2 (5 bases). V lost 2 bases and J 5 bases, leaving 9 bases between the germline ends. The length of the CDR3 is 14 residues. CDR1 and CDR2 (germline): MNHEY, SVGAGI. CDR3 amino acids: CASSYRSGTGELFF. CDR3 nucleotides: TGTGCCAGCAGTTACAGGTCGGGGACCGGGGAGCTGTTTTTT.